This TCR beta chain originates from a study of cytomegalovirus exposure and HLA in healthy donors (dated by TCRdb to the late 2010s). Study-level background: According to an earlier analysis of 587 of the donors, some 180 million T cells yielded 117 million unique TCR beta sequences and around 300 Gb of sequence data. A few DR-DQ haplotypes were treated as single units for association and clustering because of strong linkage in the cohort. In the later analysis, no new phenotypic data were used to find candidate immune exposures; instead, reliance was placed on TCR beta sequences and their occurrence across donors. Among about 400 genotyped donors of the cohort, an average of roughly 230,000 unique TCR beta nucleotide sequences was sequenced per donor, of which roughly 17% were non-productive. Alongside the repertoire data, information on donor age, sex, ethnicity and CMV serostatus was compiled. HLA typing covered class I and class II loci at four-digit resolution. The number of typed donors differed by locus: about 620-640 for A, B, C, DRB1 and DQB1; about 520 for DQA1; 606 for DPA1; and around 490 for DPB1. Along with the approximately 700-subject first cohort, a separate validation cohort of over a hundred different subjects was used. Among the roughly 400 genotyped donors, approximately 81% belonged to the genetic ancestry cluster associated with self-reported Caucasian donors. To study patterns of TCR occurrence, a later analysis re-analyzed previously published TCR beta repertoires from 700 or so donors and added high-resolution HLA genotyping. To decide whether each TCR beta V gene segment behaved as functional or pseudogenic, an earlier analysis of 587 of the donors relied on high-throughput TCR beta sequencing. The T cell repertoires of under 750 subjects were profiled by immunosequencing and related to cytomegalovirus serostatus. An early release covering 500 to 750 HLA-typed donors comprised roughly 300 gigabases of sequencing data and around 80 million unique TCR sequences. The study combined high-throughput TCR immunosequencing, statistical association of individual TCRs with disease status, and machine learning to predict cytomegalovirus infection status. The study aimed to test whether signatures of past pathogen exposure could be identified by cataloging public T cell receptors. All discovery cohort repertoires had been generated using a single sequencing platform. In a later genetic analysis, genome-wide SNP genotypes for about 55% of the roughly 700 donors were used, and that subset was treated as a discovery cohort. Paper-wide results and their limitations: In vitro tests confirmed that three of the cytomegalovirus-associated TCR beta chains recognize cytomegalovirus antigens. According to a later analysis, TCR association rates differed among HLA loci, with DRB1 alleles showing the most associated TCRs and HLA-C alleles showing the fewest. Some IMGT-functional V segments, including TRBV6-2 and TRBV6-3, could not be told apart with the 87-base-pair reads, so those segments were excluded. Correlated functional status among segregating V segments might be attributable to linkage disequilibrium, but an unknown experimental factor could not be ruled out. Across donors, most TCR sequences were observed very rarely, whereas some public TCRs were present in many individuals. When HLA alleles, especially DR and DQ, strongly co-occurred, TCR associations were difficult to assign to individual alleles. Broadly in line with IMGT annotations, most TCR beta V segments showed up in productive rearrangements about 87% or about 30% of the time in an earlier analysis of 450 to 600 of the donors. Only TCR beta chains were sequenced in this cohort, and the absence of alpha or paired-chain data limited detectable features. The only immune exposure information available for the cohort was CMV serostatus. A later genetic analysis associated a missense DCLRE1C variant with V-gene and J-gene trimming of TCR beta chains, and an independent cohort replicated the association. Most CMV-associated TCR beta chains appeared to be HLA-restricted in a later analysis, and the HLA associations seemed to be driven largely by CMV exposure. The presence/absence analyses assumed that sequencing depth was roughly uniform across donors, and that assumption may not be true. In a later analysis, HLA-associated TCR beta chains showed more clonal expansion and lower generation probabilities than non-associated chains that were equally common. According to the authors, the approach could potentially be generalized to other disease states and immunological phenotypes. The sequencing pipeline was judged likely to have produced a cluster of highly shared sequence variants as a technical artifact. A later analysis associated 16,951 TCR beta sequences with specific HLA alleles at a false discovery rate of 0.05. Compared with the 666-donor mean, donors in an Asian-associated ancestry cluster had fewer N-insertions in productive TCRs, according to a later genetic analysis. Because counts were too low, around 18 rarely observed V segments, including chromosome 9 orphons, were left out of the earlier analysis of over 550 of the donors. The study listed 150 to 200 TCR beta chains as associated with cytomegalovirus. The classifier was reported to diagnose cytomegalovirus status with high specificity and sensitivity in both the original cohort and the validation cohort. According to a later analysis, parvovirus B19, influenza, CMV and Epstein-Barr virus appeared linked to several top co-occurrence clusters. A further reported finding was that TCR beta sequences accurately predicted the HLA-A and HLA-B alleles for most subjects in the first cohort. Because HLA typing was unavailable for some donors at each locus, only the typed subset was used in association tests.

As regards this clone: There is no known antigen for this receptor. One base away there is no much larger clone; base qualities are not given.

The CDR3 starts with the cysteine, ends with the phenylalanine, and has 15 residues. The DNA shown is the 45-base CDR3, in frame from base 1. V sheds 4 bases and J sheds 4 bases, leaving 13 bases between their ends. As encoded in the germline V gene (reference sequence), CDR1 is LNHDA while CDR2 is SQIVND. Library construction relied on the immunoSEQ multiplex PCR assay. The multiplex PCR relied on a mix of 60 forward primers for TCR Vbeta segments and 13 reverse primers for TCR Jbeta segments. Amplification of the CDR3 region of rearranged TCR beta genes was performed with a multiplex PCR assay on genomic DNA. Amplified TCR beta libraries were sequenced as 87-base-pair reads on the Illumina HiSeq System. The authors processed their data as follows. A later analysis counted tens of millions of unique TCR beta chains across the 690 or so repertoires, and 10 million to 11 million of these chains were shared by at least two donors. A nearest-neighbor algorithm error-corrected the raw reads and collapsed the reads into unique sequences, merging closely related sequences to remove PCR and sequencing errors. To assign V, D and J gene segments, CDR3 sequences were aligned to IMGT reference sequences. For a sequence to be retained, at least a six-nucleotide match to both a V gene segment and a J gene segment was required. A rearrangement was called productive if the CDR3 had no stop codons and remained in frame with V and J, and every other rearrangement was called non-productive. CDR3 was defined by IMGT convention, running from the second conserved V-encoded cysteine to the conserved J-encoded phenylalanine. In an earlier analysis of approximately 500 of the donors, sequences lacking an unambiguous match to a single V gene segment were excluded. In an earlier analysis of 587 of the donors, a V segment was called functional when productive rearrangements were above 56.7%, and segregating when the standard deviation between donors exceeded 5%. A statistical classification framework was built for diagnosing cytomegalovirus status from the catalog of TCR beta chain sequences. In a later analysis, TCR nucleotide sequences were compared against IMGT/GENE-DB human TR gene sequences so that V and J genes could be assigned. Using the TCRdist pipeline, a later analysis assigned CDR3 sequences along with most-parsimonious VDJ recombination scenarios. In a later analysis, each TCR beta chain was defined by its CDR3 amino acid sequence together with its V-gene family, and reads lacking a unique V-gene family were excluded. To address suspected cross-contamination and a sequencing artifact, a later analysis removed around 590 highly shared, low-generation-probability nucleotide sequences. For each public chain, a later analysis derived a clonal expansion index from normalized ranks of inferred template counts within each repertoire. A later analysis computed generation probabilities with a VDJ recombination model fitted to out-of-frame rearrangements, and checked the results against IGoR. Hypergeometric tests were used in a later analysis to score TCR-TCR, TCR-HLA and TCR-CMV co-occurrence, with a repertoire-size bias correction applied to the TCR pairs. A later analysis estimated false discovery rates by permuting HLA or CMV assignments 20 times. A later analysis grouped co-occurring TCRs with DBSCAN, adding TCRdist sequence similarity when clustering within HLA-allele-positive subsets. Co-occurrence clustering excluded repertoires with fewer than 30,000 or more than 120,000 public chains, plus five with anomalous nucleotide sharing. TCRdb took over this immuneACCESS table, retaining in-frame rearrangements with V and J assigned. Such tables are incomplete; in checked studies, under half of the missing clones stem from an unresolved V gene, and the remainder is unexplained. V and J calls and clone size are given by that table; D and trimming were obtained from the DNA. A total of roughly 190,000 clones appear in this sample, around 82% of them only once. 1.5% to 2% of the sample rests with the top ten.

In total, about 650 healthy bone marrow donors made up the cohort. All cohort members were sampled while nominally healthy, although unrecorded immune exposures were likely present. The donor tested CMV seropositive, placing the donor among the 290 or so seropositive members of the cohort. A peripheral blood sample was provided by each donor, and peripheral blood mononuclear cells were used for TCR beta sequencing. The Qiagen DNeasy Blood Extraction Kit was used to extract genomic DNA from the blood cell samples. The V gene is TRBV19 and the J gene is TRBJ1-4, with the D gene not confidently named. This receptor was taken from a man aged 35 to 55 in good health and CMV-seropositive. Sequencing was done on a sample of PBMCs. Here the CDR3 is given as CASSRAVARNEKLFF. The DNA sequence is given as TGTGCCAGTAGTAGGGCCGTGGCCCGTAATGAAAAACTGTTTTTT. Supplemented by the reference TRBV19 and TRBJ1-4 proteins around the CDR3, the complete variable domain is DGGITQSPKYLFRKEGQNVTLSCEQNLNHDAMYWYRQDPGQGLRLIYYSQIVNDFQKGDIAEGYSVSREKKESFPLTVTSAQKNPTAFYLCASSRAVARNEKLFFGSGTQLSVL.